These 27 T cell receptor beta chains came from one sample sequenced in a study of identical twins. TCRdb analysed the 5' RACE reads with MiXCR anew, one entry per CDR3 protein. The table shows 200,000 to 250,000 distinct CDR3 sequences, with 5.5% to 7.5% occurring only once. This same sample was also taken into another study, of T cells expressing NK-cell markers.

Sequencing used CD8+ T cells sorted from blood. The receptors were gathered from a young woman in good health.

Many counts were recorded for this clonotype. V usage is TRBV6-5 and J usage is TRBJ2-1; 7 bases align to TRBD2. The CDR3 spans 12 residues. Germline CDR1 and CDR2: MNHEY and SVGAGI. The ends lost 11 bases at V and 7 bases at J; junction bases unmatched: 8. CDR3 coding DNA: TGTGCCGCCGGGGCTAGCGGTAATGAGCAGTTCTTC. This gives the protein CAAGASGNEQFF.

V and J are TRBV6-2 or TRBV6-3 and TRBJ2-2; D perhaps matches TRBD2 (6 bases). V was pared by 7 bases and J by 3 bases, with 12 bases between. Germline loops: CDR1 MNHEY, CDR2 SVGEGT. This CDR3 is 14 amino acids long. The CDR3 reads CASTGTGYTGELFF. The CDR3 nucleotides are TGTGCCAGCACTGGGACTGGATACACCGGGGAGCTGTTTTTT.

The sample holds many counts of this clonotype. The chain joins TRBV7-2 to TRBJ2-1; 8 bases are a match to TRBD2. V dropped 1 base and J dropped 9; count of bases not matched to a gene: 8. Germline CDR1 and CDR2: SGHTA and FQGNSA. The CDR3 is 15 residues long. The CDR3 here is CASSLGGLAFAEQFF. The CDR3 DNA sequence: TGTGCCAGCAGCTTAGGAGGACTAGCTTTTGCTGAGCAGTTCTTC.

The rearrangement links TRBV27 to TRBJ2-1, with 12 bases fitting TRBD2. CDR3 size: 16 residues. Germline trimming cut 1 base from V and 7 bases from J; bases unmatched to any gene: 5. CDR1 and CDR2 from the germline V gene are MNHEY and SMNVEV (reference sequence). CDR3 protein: CASSLLGTSGSNEQFF. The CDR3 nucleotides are TGTGCCAGCAGTTTATTGGGGACTAGCGGGTCGAATGAGCAGTTCTTC.

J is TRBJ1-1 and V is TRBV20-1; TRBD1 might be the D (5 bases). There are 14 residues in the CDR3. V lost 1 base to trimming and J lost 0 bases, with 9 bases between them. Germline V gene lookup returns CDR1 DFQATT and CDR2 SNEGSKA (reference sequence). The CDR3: CSARGTDMNTEAFF. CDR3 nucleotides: TGCAGTGCTAGAGGGACGGACATGAACACTGAAGCTTTCTTT.

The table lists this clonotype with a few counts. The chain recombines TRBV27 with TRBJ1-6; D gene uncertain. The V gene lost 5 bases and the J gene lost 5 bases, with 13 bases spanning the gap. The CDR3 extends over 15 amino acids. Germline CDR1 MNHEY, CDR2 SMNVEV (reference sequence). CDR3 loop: CASSPVTGNNSPLHF. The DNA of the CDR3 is TGTGCCAGCAGTCCCGTGACTGGGAATAATTCACCCCTCCACTTT.

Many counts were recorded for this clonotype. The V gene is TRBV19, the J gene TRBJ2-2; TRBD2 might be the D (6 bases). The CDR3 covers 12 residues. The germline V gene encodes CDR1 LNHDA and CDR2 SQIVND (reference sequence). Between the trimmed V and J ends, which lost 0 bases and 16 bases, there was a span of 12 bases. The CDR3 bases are TGTGCCAGTAGTATAGAAGGAGGGGACCCGTTTTTT. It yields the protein CASSIEGGDPFF.

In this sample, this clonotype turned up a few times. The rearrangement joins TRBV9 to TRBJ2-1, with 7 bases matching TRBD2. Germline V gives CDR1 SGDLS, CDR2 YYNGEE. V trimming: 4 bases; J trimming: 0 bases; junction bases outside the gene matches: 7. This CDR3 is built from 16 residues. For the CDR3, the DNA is TGTGCCAGCAGCCAGGAAGCGGGGTACTCCTACAATGAGCAGTTCTTC. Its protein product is CASSQEAGYSYNEQFF.

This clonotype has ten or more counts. The CDR3 loop reads CASSLGGAMSNQPQHF. The CDR3 bases are TGCGCCAGCAGCTTGGGGGGCGCAATGAGCAATCAGCCCCAGCATTTT. The chain combines TRBV5-1 with TRBJ1-5; D may be TRBD1 (5 bases). Germline lookup yields CDR1 SGHRS and CDR2 YFSETQ. The CDR3 loop spans 16 amino acids. Trimming cost V 0 bases and J 1 base, with 11 bases left between them.

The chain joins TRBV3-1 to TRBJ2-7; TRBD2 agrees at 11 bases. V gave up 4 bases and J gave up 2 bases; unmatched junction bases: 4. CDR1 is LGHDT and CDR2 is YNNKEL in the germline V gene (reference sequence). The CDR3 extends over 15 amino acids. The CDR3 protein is CASSPGLAVTYEQYF. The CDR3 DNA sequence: TGTGCCAGCAGCCCGGGACTAGCGGTAACCTACGAGCAGTACTTC.

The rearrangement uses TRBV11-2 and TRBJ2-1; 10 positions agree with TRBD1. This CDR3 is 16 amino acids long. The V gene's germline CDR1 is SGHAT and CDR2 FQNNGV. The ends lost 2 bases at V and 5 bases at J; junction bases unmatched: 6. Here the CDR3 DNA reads TGTGCCAGCAGCTTACCGCCGGGACAGGGGAACAATGAGCAGTTCTTC. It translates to CASSLPPGQGNNEQFF.

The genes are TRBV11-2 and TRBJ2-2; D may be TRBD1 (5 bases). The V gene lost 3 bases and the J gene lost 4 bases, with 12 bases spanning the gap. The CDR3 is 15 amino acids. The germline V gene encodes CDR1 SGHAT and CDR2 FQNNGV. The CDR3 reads CASSFFDSVTGELFF. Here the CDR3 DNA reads TGTGCCAGCAGCTTTTTTGACAGCGTCACCGGGGAGCTGTTTTTT.

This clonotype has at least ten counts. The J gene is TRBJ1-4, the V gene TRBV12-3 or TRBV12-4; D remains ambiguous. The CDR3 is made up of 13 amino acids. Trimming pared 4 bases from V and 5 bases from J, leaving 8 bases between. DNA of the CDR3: TGTGCCAGCAGTTGGGTTCGCAATGAAAAACTGTTTTTT. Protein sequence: CASSWVRNEKLFF.

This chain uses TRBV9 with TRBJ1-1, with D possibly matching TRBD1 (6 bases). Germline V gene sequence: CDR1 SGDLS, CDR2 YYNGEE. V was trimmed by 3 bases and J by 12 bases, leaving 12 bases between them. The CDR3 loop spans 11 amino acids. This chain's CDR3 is CASSGGRGTFF. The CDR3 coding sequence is TGTGCCAGCAGCGGTGGCAGGGGAACTTTCTTT.

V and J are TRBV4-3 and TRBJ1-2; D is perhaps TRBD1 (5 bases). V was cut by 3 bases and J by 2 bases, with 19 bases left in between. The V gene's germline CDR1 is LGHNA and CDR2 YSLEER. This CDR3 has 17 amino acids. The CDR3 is CASSHRNRGTTNYGYTF. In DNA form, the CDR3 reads TGCGCCAGCAGCCACAGAAATCGGGGGACTACCAACTATGGCTACACCTTC.

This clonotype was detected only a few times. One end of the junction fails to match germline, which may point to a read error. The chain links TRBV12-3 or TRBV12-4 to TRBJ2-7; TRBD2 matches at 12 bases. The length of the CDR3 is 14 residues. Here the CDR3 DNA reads TGTGCCAGCAGTCTAGCGGGGGGGCTGTCCGAGCAGTACTTC. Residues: CASSLAGGLSEQYF.

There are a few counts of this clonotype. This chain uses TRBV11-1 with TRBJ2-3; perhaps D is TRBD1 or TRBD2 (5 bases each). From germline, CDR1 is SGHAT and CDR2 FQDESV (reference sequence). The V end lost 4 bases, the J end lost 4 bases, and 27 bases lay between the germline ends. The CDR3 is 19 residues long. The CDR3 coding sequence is TGTGCCAGCAGCTCGACGGTGGGGGATAGGGTTGTTTTATCAGATACGCAGTATTTT. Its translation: CASSSTVGDRVVLSDTQYF.

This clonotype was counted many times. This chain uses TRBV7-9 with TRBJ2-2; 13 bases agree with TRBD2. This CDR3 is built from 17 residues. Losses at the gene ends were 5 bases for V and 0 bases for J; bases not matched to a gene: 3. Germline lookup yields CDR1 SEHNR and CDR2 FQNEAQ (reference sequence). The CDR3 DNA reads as TGTGCCAGCAGCCAGGGACTAGCGGGGACGAACACCGGGGAGCTGTTTTTT. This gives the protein CASSQGLAGTNTGELFF.

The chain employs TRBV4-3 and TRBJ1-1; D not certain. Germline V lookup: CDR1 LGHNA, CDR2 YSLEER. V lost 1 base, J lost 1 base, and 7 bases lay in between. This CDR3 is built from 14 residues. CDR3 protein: CASSQGGPNTEAFF. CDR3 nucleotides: TGCGCCAGCAGCCAAGGCGGACCGAACACTGAAGCTTTCTTT.

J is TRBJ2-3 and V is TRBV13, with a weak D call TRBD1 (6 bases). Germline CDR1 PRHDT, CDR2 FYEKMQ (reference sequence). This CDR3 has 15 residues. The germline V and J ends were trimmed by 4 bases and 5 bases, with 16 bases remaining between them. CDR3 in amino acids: CASSSRSAGEDTQYF. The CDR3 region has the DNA TGTGCCAGCAGCTCAAGGTCGGCAGGGGAAGATACGCAGTATTTT.

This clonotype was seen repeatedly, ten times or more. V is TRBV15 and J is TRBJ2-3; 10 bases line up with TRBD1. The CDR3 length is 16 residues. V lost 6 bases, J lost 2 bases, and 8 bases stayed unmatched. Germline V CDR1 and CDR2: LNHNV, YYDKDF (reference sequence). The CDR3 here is CATRGDRGIYTDTQYF. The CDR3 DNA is TGTGCCACCAGGGGGGACAGGGGTATATACACAGATACGCAGTATTTT.

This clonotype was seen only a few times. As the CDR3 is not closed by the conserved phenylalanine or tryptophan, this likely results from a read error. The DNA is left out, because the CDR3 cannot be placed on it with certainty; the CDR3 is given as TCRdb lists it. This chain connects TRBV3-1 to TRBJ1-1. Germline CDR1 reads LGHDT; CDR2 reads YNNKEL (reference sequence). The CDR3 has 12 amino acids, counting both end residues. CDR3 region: CASSQQGPTPAI.

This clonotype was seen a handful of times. DNA for the CDR3: TGTGCCAGCAGCTTATATTTTAGCGGGGGGGATACGCAGTATTTT. Protein sequence: CASSLYFSGGDTQYF. The V and J genes are TRBV7-2 and TRBJ2-3, with 10 bases lining up with TRBD2. Germline V CDR1 and CDR2: SGHTA, FQGNSA. V lost 2 bases, J lost 6 bases, and 5 bases stayed unmatched. The CDR3 covers 15 residues.

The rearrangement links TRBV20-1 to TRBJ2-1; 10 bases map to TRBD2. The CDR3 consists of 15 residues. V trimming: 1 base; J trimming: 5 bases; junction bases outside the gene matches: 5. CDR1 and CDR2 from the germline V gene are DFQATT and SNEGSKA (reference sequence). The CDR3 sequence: CSARASGGAHNEQFF. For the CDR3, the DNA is TGCAGTGCTAGAGCGAGCGGGGGGGCCCACAATGAGCAGTTCTTC.

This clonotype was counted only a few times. The CDR3 DNA follows: TGTGCCAGCAGTCCAGGACAGGGTCTCGGGGAGCAGTACTTC. This gives the protein CASSPGQGLGEQYF. V gene TRBV27 combines with J gene TRBJ2-7; 8 nucleotides align to TRBD1. Germline V gene sequence: CDR1 MNHEY, CDR2 SMNVEV (reference sequence). The CDR3 runs to 14 residues. Unmatched junction bases numbered 10, after V lost 5 bases and J lost 7 bases.

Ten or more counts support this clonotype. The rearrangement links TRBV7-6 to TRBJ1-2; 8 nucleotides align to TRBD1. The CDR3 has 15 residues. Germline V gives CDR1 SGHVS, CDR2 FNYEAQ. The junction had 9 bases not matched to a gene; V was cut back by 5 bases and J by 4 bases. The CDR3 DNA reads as TGTGCCAGCAGCCCGAGCAGGGGGCAGACCTATGGCTACACCTTC. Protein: CASSPSRGQTYGYTF.

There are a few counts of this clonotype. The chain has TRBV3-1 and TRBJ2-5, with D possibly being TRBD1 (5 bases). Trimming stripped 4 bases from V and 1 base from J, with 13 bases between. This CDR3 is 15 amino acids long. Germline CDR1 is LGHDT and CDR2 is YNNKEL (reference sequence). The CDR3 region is CASSPKGLSQETQYF. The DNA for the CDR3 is TGTGCCAGCAGCCCAAAGGGGCTGAGCCAAGAGACCCAGTACTTC.